Shown below are 21 T cell receptor beta chains from a single sample sequenced in a study of monozygotic twins with inflammatory bowel disease. From the 5' RACE reads, TCRdb lists one entry per CDR3 protein and no DNA. The specimen's table records about 150,000 distinct CDR3 sequences. The specimen was blood. These receptor sequences come from a human donor with ulcerative colitis or Crohn's disease, or a healthy co-twin of an affected twin (not recorded which).

The rearrangement links TRBV24-1 to TRBJ2-7; checking the TCRdb D call of TRBD1 is not possible without DNA. The CDR3 extends over 12 amino acids. Germline CDR1 and CDR2: KGHDR and SFDVKD. The CDR3: CASSRGAREQYF.

V gene TRBV5-1 combines with J gene TRBJ2-1; TCRdb outputs TRBD2, but without DNA this stays unchecked. In germline, CDR1 is SGHRS, CDR2 YFSETQ. CDR3 length: 17 amino acids. CDR3 in amino acids: CASSPHWAGGTYNEQFF.

This chain connects TRBV18 to TRBJ2-5. The CDR3 loop spans 13 amino acids. Germline V CDR1 and CDR2: KGHSH, LQKENI. CDR3 loop: CASSPRDAETQYF.

V is TRBV5-1 and J is TRBJ1-1. This CDR3 has 12 residues. Germline CDR1 and CDR2: SGHRS and YFSETQ. The CDR3 loop reads CASSRRGSEAFF. The whole variable domain, filled in from reference TRBV5-1 and TRBJ1-1, reads KAGVTQTPRYLIKTRGQQVTLSCSPISGHRSVSWYQQTPGQGLQFLFEYFSETQRNKGNFPGRFSGRQFSNSRSEMNVSTLELGDSALYLCASSRRGSEAFFGQGTRLTVV.

The CDR3 sequence: CASSLDWGAGDTQYF. The chain recombines TRBV11-2 with TRBJ2-3; TCRdb's assignment of TRBD1 cannot be checked, as there is no DNA. CDR1 is SGHAT, CDR2 FQNNGV, per germline. This CDR3 contains 15 residues.

The chain has TRBV3-1 and TRBJ2-1; TCRdb names TRBD2, which stays unverified in the absence of DNA. The CDR3 runs to 17 residues. The germline CDR1 and CDR2 sequences are LGHDT and YNNKEL (reference sequence). CDR3 in amino acids: CASSLLAGTSSYNEQFF.

V gene TRBV4-3 combines with J gene TRBJ1-2; lacking DNA, the TRBD1 call made by TCRdb goes unchecked. Germline CDR1 LGHNA, CDR2 YSLEER. This CDR3 comprises 15 residues. The CDR3 here is CASSQGGGQGNGYTF.

This CDR3 reads CASSFSGITDTQYF. This chain uses TRBV7-6 with TRBJ2-3. The CDR3 sequence is 14 residues long. CDR1 and CDR2 from the germline V gene are SGHVS and FNYEAQ.

This chain uses TRBV7-2 with TRBJ2-7; TCRdb indicates TRBD2, and absent DNA this call remains unverified. The germline V gene has CDR1 SGHTA and CDR2 FQGNSA. The CDR3 totals 17 residues. CDR3 residues: CASSLKGLAGVRYEQYF.

The chain combines TRBV7-6 with TRBJ2-5; TCRdb proposes TRBD2, but this gene call is untestable without DNA. The CDR3 length is 16 residues. Germline CDR1 SGHVS, CDR2 FNYEAQ. CDR3 region: CASSSGLAGVGETQYF.

V and J are TRBV24-1 and TRBJ1-5; the D call of TRBD1 rests on TCRdb alone, since no DNA is present to check it. The length of the CDR3 is 17 residues. Germline lookup yields CDR1 KGHDR and CDR2 SFDVKD. CDR3 in amino acids: CATSDGTGAGSNQPQHF.

V and J are TRBV7-9 and TRBJ1-5; the D call of TRBD1 rests on TCRdb alone, since no DNA is present to check it. The V gene's germline CDR1 is SEHNR and CDR2 FQNEAQ (reference sequence). The CDR3 has 12 amino acids. The CDR3 here is CASSLRDQPQHF.

The gene calls are TRBV5-1 and TRBJ2-7; the TCRdb D gene call, TRBD1, has no DNA to confirm it. CDR1 SGHRS and CDR2 YFSETQ come from the germline V gene. The CDR3 is 15 amino acids. The CDR3 sequence: CASSLRTGFTYEQYF. Using reference TRBV5-1 and TRBJ2-7 for the parts outside the CDR3, the full variable domain is KAGVTQTPRYLIKTRGQQVTLSCSPISGHRSVSWYQQTPGQGLQFLFEYFSETQRNKGNFPGRFSGRQFSNSRSEMNVSTLELGDSALYLCASSLRTGFTYEQYFGPGTRLTVT.

The genes are TRBV19 and TRBJ2-5; TCRdb gives TRBD1 as the D gene, but with no DNA this cannot be confirmed. The CDR3 contains 17 residues. Germline CDR1 LNHDA, CDR2 SQIVND (reference sequence). The CDR3 loop is CASNPGQGARFQETQYF. The complete variable domain, with remaining parts taken from reference TRBV19 and TRBJ2-5, reads DGGITQSPKYLFRKEGQNVTLSCEQNLNHDAMYWYRQDPGQGLRLIYYSQIVNDFQKGDIAEGYSVSREKKESFPLTVTSAQKNPTAFYLCASNPGQGARFQETQYFGPGTRLLVL.

V gene TRBV20-1 combines with J gene TRBJ2-3; TCRdb designates TRBD2, a call that cannot be tested without DNA. Germline CDR1 DFQATT, CDR2 SNEGSKA (reference sequence). CDR3 length: 17 amino acids. The CDR3 reads CSAPTPSPGLVGDTQYF.

This chain connects TRBV20-1 to TRBJ2-5; TCRdb's D call of TRBD1 is untestable without DNA. This CDR3 is 16 amino acids long. Germline V gene data show CDR1 as DFQATT and CDR2 as SNEGSKA (reference sequence). The CDR3 reads CSAREGGRGPWETQYF.

The genes are TRBV9 and TRBJ2-1; TCRdb's D call, TRBD2, is unchecked because there is no DNA. Germline V gives CDR1 SGDLS, CDR2 YYNGEE. The CDR3 runs 16 residues. CDR3: CASSVSWLAGGNEQFF. Based on the CDR3 plus reference TRBV9 and TRBJ2-1, the full variable domain is DSGVTQTPKHLITATGQRVTLRCSPRSGDLSVYWYQQSLDQGLQFLIQYYNGEERAKGNILERFSAQQFPDLHSELNLSSLELGDSALYFCASSVSWLAGGNEQFFGPGTRLTVL.

V gene TRBV5-1 combines with J gene TRBJ2-5. Looked up from germline, CDR1 is SGHRS and CDR2 is YFSETQ. The CDR3 covers 13 residues. CDR3 region: CASSLSDQETQYF. The complete variable domain, with remaining parts taken from reference TRBV5-1 and TRBJ2-5, reads KAGVTQTPRYLIKTRGQQVTLSCSPISGHRSVSWYQQTPGQGLQFLFEYFSETQRNKGNFPGRFSGRQFSNSRSEMNVSTLELGDSALYLCASSLSDQETQYFGPGTRLLVL.

The chain has TRBV29-1 and TRBJ1-2. CDR3 length: 11 residues. Germline V gene lookup returns CDR1 SQVTM and CDR2 ANQGSEA. The CDR3 sequence: CSVDGIDGYTF.

V and J are TRBV4-2 and TRBJ1-4; TCRdb's D call, TRBD1, is unchecked because there is no DNA. Germline V gene lookup returns CDR1 LGHNA and CDR2 YNFKEQ. The CDR3 length is 14 residues. CDR3 amino acids: CASSPTGLDEKLFF.

The V call is TRBV24-1, the J call TRBJ2-7; no DNA is available, so the TRBD2 call from TCRdb remains unchecked. CDR1 and CDR2 from the germline V gene are KGHDR and SFDVKD. This CDR3 comprises 13 residues. This CDR3 reads CATSDLVTYEQYF.